A selection of T cell receptor beta chains follows, all from one sample in a study of blood T cells in healthy people across ages. TCRdb processed the 5' RACE reads anew with MiXCR; each CDR3 protein has one entry. Among a few hundred thousand distinct CDR3 sequences listed, about 26% were seen once. The sequenced sample consisted of blood. Every receptor here comes from an older woman in good health. Each CDR3 is given with its conserved first and last residue. For some rows the clone size is stated as once, few or many, or as a class when expanded; others skip it.

V gene,J gene,clone size,CDR3 protein
TRBV4-2,TRBJ2-1,few,CASSRTSGGASENEQFF
TRBV5-1,TRBJ2-4,.,CASSSPGQGGIQYF
TRBV29-1,TRBJ1-2,few,CSVGAGGAYGYTF
TRBV29-1,TRBJ2-7,many,CSVVCRYYEQYF
TRBV29-1,TRBJ1-1,few,CSGDRGAEAFF
TRBV2,.,.,CASSEPFNEQFF
TRBV14,TRBJ2-1,once,CDSSQEMVGVVHYNEQFF
TRBV20-1,TRBJ2-7,.,CSAKAGFYEQYF
TRBV20-1,TRBJ2-6,.,CSARDPTGSSNVLTF
TRBV6-6,TRBJ2-1,few,CASSIDRHNEQFF
TRBV4-2,TRBJ1-1,.,CASSHRQGLNTEAFF
TRBV6-6,TRBJ2-7,.,CASSYGSGVYEQYF
TRBV7-2,TRBJ2-6,few,CASSPGTRGGANVLTF
TRBV11-3,TRBJ1-1,few,CASSLGEGRDTEAFF
TRBV3-1,TRBJ1-1,few,CASSQGQGAWSTEAFF
TRBV6-5,TRBJ2-2,.,CASSYSLAPGELFF
TRBV5-6,TRBJ2-3,few,CASSLEVAGHWTQYF
TRBV20-1,.,few,CSARKASGVPYNEQFF
TRBV20-1,TRBJ2-7,.,CSAREGQAHEQYF
TRBV6-5,TRBJ1-1,.,CASSYQAVGTEAFF
TRBV6-5,TRBJ2-5,.,CASSYGTSGGPGGTQYF
TRBV6-2/TRBV6-3,TRBJ2-2,few,CASSAGTTQYTGELFF
TRBV4-2,TRBJ2-7,.,CASSQDSRVTYEQYF
TRBV20-1,TRBJ2-3,few,CSARGPLRAAGDTDTQYF
TRBV20-1,TRBJ2-1,.,CSAAPAGDHHDEQFF
TRBV7-2,TRBJ2-3,.,CASSLAPIRVDTQYF
TRBV5-1,TRBJ2-6,.,CASGLEGQGLSSGANVLTF
TRBV20-1,TRBJ2-1,.,CSAYHTSGGDGSYNEQFF
TRBV6-6,TRBJ2-5,few,CASSYQRGGPETQYF
TRBV28,TRBJ1-1,.,CASSPTGRDRNTEAFF